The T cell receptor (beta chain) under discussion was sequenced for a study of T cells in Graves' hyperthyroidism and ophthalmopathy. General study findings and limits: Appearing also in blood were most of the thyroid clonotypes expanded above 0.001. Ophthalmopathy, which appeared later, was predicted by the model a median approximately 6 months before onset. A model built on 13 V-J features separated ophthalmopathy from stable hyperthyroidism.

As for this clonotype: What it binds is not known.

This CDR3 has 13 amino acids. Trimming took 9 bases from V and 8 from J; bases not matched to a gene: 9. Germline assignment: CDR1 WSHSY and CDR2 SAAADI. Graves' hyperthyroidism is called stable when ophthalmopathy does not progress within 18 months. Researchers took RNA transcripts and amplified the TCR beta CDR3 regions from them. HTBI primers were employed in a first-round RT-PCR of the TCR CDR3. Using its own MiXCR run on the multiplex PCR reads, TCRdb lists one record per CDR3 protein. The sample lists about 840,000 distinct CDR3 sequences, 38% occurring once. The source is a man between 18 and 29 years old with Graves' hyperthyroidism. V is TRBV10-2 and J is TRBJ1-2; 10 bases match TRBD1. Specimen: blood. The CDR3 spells CASRVGTGEGYTF. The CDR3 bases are TGCGCCAGTCGGGTAGGGACAGGGGAAGGCTACACCTTC.